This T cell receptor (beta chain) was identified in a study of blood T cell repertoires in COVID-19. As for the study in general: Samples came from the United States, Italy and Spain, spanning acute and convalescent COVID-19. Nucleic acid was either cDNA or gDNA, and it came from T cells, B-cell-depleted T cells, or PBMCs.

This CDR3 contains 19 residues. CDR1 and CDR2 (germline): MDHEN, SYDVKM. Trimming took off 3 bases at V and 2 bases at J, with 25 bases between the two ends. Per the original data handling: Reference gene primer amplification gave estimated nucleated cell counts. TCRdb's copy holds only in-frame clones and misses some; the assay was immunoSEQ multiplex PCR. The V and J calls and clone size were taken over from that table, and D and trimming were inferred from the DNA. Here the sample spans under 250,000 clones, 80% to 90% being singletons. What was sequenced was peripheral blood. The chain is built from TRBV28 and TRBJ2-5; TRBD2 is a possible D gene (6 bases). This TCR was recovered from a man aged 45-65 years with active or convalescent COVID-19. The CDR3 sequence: CASSLPRLGATIAQETQYF. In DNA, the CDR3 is TGTGCCAGCAGTTTGCCTCGACTAGGGGCCACAATAGCGCAAGAGACCCAGTACTTC.